In this sample, the clone carrying this TCR beta chain turned up once. Its target is unknown. TCRdb keeps only in-frame clones here, not all; method: immunoSEQ multiplex PCR. This table has about 11,000 clones, roughly 90% appearing once. The ends lost 6 bases at V and 3 bases at J; junction bases unmatched: 7. This CDR3 comprises 14 residues. Germline V CDR1 and CDR2: SGHNT, YYREEE (reference sequence). The source of the sample is a study of T cells in localized non-small cell lung cancer. Whole-study results and caveats: Maximal T cell clonality occurred in uninvolved adjacent lung, with tumor ranking below it.

The V call is TRBV5-4, the J call TRBJ2-5, with 8 bases aligning to TRBD1. This specimen was peripheral blood, taken before any cancer treatment. The clonotype comes from a male donor older than 55 with stage III lung adenocarcinoma. The CDR3 DNA follows: TGTGCCAGCACCCCCCTGACAGGGGAAGAGACCCAGTACTTC. Its protein is CASTPLTGEETQYF.